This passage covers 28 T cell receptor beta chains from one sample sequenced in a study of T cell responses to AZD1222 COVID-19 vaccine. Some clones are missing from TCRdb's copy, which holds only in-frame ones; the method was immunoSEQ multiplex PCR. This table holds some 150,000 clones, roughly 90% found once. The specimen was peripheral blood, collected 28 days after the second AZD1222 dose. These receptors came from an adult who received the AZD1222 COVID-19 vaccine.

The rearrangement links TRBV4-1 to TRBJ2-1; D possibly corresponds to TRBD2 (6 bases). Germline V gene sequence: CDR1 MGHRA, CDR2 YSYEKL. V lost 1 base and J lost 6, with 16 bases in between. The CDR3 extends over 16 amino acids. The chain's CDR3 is CASSQVGAGRFNEQFF. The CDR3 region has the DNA TGCGCCAGCAGCCAAGTCGGGGCGGGACGTTTCAATGAGCAGTTCTTC.

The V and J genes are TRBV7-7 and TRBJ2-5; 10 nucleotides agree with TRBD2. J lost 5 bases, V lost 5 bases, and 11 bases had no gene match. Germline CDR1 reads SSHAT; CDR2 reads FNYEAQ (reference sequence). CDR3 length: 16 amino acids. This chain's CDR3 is CASSPASSGGGETQYF. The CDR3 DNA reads TGTGCCAGCAGCCCCGCCTCTAGCGGGGGTGGTGAGACCCAGTACTTC.

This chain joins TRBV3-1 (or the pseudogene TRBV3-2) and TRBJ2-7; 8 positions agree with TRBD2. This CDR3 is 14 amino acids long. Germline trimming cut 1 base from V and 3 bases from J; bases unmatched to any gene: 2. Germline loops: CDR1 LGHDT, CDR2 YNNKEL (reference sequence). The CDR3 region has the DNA TGTGCCAGCAGCCAAGGAGCGGGAGACTACGAGCAGTACTTC. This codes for CASSQGAGDYEQYF.

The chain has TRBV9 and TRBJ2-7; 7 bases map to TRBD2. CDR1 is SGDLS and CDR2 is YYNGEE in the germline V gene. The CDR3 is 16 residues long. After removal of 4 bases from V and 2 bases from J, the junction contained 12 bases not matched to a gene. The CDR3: CASSPRDYDRTYEQYF. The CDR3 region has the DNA TGTGCCAGCAGCCCCCGGGACTACGACCGCACCTACGAGCAGTACTTC.

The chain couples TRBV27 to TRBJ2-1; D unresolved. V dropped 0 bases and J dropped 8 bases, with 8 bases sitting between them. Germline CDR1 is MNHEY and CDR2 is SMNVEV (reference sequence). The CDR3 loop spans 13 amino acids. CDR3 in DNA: TGTGCCAGCAGTTTATCCTTAGTCGATGAGCAGTTCTTC. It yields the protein CASSLSLVDEQFF.

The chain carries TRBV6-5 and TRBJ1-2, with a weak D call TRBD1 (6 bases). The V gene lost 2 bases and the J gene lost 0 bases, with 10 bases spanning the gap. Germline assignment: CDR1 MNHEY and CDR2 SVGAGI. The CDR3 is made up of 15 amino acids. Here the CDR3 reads CASSYAEGANYGYTF. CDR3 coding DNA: TGTGCCAGCAGTTACGCAGAGGGGGCTAACTATGGCTACACCTTC.

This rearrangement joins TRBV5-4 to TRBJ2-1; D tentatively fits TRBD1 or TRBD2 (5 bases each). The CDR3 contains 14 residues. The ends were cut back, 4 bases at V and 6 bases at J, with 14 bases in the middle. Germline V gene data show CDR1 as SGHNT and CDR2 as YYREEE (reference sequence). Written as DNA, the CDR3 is TGTGCCAGCAGCCACCGGGACGTCAGCAATGAGCAGTTCTTC. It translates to CASSHRDVSNEQFF.

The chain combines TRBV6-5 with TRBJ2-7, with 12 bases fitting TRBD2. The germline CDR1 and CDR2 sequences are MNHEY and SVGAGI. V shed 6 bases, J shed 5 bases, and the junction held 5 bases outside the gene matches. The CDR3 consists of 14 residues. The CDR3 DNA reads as TGTGCCAGCAGCGGACTAGCGGGGATTAACGAGCAGTACTTC. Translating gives CASSGLAGINEQYF.

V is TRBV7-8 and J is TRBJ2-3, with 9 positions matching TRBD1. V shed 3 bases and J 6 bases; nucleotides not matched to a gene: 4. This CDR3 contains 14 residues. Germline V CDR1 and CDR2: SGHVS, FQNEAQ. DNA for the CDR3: TGTGCCAGCAGCTTGGGACAGGGTCAGGATACGCAGTATTTT. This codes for CASSLGQGQDTQYF. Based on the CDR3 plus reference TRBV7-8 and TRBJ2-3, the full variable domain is GAGVSQSPRYKVAKRGQDVALRCDPISGHVSLFWYQQALGQGPEFLTYFQNEAQLDKSGLPSDRFFAERPEGSVSTLKIQRTQQEDSAVYLCASSLGQGQDTQYFGPGTRLTVL.

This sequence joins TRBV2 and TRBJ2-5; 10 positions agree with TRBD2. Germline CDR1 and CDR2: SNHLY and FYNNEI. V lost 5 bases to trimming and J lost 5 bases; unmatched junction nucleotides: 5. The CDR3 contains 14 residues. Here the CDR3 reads CASSRAGGRETQYF. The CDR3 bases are TGTGCCAGCAGTCGAGCGGGGGGGCGGGAGACCCAGTACTTC. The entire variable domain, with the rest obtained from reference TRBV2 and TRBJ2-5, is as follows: EPEVTQTPSHQVTQMGQEVILRCVPISNHLYFYWYRQILGQKVEFLVSFYNNEISEKSEIFDDQFSVERPDGSNFTLKIRSTKLEDSAMYFCASSRAGGRETQYFGPGTRLLVL.

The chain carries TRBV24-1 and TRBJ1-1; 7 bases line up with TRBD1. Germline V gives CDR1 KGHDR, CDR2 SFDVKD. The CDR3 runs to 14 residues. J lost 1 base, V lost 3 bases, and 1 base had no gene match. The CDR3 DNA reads TGTGCCACCAGTGATCCAGGGGGGAACACTGAAGCTTTCTTT. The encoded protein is CATSDPGGNTEAFF.

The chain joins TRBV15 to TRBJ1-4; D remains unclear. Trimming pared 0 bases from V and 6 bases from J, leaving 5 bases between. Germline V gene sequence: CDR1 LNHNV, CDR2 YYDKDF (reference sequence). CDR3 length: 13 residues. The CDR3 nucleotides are TGTGCCACCAGCAGAGACCGCGATGAAAAACTGTTTTTT. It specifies CATSRDRDEKLFF.

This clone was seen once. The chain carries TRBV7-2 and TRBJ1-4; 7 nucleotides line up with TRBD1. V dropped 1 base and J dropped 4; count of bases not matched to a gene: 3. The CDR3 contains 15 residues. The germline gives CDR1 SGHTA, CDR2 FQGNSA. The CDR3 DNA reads TGTGCCAGCAGCTTAGACAGGGGCGATAATGAAAAACTGTTTTTT. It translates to CASSLDRGDNEKLFF.

The CDR3 loop is CASTPAGRGAFF. In nucleotides, the CDR3 is TGTGCCAGCACCCCGGCAGGGAGGGGAGCTTTCTTT. J is TRBJ1-1 and V is TRBV6-5; possible D gene TRBD1, 5 bases. Trimming took 7 bases from V and 10 from J, leaving 16 bases between them. In germline, CDR1 is MNHEY, CDR2 SVGAGI. This CDR3 spans 12 amino acids.

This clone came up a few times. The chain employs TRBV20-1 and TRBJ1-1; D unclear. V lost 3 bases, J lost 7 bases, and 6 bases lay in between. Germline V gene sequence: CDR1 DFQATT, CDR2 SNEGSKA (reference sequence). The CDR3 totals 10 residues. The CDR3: CSARNYEAFF. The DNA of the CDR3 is TGCAGTGCTAGGAATTATGAAGCTTTCTTT.

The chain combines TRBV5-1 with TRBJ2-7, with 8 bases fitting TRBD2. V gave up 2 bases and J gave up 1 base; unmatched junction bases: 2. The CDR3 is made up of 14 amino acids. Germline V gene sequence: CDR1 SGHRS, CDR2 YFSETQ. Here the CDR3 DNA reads TGCGCCAGCAGCTTTACTAGCGGTTCCTACGAGCAGTACTTC. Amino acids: CASSFTSGSYEQYF.

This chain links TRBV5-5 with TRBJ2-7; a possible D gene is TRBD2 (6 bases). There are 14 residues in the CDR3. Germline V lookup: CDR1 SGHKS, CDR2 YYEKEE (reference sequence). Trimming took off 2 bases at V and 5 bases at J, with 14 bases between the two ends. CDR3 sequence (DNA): TGTGCCAGCAGCTTCACCGCTAGCGCCAACGAGCAGTACTTC. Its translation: CASSFTASANEQYF. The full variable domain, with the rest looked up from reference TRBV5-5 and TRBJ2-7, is DAGVTQSPTHLIKTRGQQVTLRCSPISGHKSVSWYQQVLGQGPQFIFQYYEKEERGRGNFPDRFSARQFPNYSSELNVNALLLGDSALYLCASSFTASANEQYFGPGTRLTVT.

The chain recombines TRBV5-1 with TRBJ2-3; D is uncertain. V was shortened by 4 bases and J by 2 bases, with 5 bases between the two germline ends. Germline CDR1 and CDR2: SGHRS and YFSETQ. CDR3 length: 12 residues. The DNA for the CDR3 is TGCGCCAGCAGCGGGTCCACAGATACGCAGTATTTT. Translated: CASSGSTDTQYF.

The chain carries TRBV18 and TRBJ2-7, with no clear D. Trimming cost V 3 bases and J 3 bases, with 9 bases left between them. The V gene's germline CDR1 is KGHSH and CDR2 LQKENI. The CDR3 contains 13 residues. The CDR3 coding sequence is TGTGCCAGCTCACCGAACGGTGGCTACGAGCAGTACTTC. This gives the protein CASSPNGGYEQYF.

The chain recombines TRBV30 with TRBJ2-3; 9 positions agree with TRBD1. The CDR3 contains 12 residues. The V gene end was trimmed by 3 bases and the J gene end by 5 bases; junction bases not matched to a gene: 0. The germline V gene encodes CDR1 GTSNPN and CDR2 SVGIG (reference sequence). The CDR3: CAWRDRGDTQYF. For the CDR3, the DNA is TGTGCCTGGAGGGACAGGGGAGATACGCAGTATTTT.

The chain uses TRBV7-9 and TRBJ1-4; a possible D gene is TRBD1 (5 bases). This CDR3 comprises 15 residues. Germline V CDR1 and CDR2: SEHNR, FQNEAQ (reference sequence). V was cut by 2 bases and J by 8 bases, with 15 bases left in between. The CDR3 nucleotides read TGTGCCAGCAGCTTAAACCACGGCGCAGGGGAAAAACTGTTTTTT. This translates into CASSLNHGAGEKLFF.

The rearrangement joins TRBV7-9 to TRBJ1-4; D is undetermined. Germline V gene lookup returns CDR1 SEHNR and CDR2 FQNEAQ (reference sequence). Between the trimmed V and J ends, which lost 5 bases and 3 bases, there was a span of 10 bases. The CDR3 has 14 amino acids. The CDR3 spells CASSPGLANEKLFF. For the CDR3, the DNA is TGTGCCAGCAGCCCTGGGCTAGCTAATGAAAAACTGTTTTTT.

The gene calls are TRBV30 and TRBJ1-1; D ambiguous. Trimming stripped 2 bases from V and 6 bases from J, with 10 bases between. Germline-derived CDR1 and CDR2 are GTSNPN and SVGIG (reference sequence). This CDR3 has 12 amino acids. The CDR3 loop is CAWSMANAEAFF. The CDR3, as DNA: TGTGCCTGGAGTATGGCTAACGCTGAAGCTTTCTTT.

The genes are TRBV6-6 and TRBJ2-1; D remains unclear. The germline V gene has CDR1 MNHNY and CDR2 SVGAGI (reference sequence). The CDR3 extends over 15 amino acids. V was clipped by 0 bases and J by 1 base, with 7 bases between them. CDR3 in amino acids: CASSYSGSSYNEQFF. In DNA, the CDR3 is TGTGCCAGCAGTTACTCTGGCAGTTCCTACAATGAGCAGTTCTTC.

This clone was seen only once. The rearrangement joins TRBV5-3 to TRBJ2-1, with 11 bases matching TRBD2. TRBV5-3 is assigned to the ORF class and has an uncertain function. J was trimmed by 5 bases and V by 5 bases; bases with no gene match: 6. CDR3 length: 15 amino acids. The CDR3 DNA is TGTGCCAGAAGGCTTAGCGGGAGGGACAACAATGAGCAGTTCTTC. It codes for CARRLSGRDNNEQFF.

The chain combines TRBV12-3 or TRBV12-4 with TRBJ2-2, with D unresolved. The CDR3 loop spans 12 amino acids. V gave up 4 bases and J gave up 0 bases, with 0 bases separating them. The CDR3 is CASSSNTGELFF. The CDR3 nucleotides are TGTGCCAGCAGTTCGAACACCGGGGAGCTGTTTTTT.

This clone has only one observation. The CDR3 reads CASSYGTNYGYTF. The CDR3 nucleotides are TGTGCCAGCAGTTACGGGACAAACTATGGCTACACCTTC. The chain links TRBV6-6 to TRBJ1-2; possible D gene TRBD1, 6 bases. Germline V gene lookup returns CDR1 MNHNY and CDR2 SVGAGI (reference sequence). V gave up 2 bases and J gave up 2 bases, with 6 bases separating them. The CDR3 contains 13 residues.

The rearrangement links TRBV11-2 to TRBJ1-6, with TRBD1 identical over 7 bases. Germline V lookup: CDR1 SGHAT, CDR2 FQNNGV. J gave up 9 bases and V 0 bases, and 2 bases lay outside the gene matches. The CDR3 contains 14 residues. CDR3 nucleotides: TGTGCCAGCAGCTTAGACAGGGGGTTTTCACCCCTCCACTTT. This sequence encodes CASSLDRGFSPLHF.